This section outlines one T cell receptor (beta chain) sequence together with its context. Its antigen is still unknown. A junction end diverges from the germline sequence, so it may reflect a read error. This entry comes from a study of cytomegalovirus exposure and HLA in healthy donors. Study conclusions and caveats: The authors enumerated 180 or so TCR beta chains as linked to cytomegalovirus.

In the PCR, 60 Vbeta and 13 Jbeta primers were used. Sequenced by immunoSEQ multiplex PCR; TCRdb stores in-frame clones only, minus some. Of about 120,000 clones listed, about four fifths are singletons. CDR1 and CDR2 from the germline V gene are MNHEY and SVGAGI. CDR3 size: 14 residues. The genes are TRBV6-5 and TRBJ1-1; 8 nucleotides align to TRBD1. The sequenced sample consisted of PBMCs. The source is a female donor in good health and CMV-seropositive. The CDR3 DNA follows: TGTGCCAGCAGTTCGGGACAGGTGAAGACTGAAGCTTTCTTT. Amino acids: CASSSGQVKTEAFF.